This record looks at one TCR beta chain sequence and its context. Its specificity is unknown. The same CDR3 also results from other DNA sequences found in this sample. The data are from a study of T cell responses to AZD1222 COVID-19 vaccine. Findings and caveats of the study: The repertoires were collected only after the peak T cell response.

Profiling relied on immunoSEQ multiplex PCR, and the TCRdb table lists in-frame clones only, not all of them. This table holds 50,000 to 65,000 clones, around 80% found once. The germline CDR1 and CDR2 sequences are MNHEY and SMNVEV (reference sequence). Trimming shortened V by 0 bases and J by 1 base, and 5 bases separated the two germline ends. The CDR3 consists of 14 residues. The receptor was derived from an adult who received the AZD1222 COVID-19 vaccine. The V and J genes are TRBV27 and TRBJ2-3; D unclear. The sample here was peripheral blood, taken 28 days after the second AZD1222 dose. The CDR3 here is CASSLSGGTDTQYF. CDR3 sequence (DNA): TGTGCCAGCAGTTTATCAGGAGGCACAGATACGCAGTATTTT.